This TCR beta chain was observed in a study of PD-1 blockade in classical Hodgkin lymphoma. The V end was cut by 6 bases, the J end by 6 bases, with 17 bases between. This CDR3 has 14 residues. Germline loops: CDR1 MNHEY, CDR2 SVGAGI. Libraries were prepared by immunoSEQ multiplex PCR; TCRdb keeps only in-frame clonotypes and omits some of them. The sample lists some 33,000 clones; 81% were seen once. Time point described: cycle 4 day 1 (C4D1), after 5 to 7 weeks of nivolumab. All patients experienced relapse after autologous stem cell transplantation, and brentuximab vedotin exposure was variable. The chain combines TRBV6-5 with TRBJ1-1, with a tentative D call TRBD1 (5 bases). Sequences were derived from peripheral blood mononuclear cells (PBMCs), sampled before the fourth cycle of nivolumab. The sequence was obtained from a human donor with classical Hodgkin lymphoma. The CDR3 loop reads CASRPRRGVAEAFF. In DNA, the CDR3 is TGTGCCAGCAGACCGCGACGGGGGGTTGCTGAAGCTTTCTTT.